This TCR beta chain was captured in a study of blood T cell repertoires in COVID-19. Background on the study: From T cells, B-cell-depleted T cells, or PBMCs came the material, which was cDNA or gDNA.

Per the original data handling: Nucleated cell counts were estimated from reference gene primer amplification. Data came from immunoSEQ multiplex PCR; TCRdb stores just in-frame clones and leaves some out. V and J calls and clone size come straight from that table; D and trimming were deduced from the DNA. The sample yields some 80,000 clones, under 90% seen once. The germline V gene has CDR1 LNHNV and CDR2 YYDKDF (reference sequence). CDR3 size: 15 residues. Trimming took 0 bases from V and 4 from J, leaving 9 bases between them. Sequencing was carried out using peripheral blood. V is TRBV15 and J is TRBJ1-4; D is unresolved. The sequence was collected from a man older than 75 with acute or convalescent COVID-19. CDR3 region: CATSRDGLINEKLFF. The CDR3 nucleotides are TGTGCCACCAGCAGAGATGGACTGATTAATGAAAAACTGTTTTTT.